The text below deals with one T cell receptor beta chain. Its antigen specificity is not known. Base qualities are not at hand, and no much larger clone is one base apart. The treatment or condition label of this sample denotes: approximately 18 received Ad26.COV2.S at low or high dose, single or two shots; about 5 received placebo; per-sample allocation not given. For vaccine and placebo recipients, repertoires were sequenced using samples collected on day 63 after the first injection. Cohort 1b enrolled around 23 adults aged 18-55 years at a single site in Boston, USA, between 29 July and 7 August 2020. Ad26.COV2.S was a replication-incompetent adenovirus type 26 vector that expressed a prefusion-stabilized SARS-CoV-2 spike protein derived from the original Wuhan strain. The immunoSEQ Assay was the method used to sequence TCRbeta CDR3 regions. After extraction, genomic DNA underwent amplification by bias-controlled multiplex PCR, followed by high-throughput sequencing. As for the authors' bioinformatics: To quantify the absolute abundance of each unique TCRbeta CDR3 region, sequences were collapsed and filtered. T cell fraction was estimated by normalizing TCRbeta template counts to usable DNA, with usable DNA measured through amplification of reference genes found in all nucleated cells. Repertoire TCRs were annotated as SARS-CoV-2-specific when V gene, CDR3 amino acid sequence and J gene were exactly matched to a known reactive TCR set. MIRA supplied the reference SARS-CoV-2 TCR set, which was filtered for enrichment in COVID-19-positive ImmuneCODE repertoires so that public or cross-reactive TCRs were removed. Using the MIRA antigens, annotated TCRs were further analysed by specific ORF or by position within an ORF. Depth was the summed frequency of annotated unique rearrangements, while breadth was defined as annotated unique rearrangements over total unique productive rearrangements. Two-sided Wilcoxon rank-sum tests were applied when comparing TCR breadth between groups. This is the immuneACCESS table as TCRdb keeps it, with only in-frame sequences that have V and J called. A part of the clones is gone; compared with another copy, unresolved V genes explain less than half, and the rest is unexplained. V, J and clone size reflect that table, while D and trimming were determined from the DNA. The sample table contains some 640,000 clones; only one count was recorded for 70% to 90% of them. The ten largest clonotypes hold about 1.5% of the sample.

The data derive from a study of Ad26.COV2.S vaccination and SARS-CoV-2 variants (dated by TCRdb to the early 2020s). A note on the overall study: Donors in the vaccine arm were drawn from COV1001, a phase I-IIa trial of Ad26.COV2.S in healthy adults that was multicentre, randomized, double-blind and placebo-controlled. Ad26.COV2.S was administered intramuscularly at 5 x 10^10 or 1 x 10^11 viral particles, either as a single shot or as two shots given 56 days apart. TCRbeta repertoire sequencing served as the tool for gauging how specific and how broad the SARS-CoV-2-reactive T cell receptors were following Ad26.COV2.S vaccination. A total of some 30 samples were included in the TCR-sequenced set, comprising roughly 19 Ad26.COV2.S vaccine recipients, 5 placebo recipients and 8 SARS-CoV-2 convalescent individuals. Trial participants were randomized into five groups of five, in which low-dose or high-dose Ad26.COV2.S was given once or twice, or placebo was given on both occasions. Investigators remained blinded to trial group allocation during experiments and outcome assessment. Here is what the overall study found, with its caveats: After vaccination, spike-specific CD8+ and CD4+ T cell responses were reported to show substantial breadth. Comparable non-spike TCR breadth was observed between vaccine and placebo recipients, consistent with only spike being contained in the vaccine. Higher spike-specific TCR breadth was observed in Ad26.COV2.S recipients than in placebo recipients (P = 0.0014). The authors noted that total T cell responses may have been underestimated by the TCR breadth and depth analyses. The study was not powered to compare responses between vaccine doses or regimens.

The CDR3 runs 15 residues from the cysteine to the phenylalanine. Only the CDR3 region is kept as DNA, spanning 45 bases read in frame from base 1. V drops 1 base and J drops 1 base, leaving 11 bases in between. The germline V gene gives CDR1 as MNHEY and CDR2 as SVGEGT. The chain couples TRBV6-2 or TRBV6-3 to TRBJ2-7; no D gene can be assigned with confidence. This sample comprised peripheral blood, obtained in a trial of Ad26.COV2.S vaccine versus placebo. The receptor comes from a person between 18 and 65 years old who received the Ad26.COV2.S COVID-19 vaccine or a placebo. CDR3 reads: CASSYLSGSSYEQYF. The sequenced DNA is TGTGCCAGCAGTTACTTGTCAGGATCTTCCTACGAGCAGTACTTC.